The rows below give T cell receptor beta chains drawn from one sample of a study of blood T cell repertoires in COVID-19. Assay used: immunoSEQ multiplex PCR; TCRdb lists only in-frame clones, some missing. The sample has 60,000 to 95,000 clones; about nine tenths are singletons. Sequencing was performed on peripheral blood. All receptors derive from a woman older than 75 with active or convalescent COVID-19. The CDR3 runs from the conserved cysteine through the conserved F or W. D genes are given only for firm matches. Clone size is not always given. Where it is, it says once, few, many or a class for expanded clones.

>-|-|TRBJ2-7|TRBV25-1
TGTGCCAGCAGTGAGGGTGGAGGGCACGAGCAGTACTTC
CASSEGGGHEQYF
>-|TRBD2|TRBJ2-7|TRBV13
TGTGCCAGCAGCCTGACACGACTAGCGCGATCCTACGAGCAGTACTTC
CASSLTRLARSYEQYF
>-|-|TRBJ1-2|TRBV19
TGTGCCAGTAGGAGGGCAGGCTCGGGCGGCTACACCTTC
CASRRAGSGGYTF
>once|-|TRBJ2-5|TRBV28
TGTGCCAGCAGTGGTGCGGGGCGCCAAGAGACCCAGTACTTC
CASSGAGRQETQYF
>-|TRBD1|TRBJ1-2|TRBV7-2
TGTGCCAGCAGTTTTCGTGGACAGGGTGGAAGCTATGGCTACACCTTC
CASSFRGQGGSYGYTF
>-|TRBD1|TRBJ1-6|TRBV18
TGTGCCAGCTCACAAGACAGGGCCCAATCACCCCTCCACTTT
CASSQDRAQSPLHF
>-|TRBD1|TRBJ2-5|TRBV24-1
TGTGCCACCAGTGATTCCCGGACAGGGTGGGAGACCCAGTACTTC
CATSDSRTGWETQYF
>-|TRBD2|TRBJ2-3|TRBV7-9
TGTGCCAGCAGCGGGGGACTAGCGGGGGCCCGCACAGATACGCAGTATTTT
CASSGGLAGARTDTQYF
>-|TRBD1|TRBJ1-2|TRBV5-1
TGCGCCAGCAGCCCCCGTCCGGAAGGGGGCAACTATGGCTACACCTTC
CASSPRPEGGNYGYTF
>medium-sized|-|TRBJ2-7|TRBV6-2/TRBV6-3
TGTGCCAGCAGTTACTCGATTGCGGGGGCCCGGGAGCAGTACTTC
CASSYSIAGAREQYF
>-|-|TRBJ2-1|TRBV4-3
TGCGCCAGCAGCCAAGCTTTGGGACTGCAAGACTACAATGAGCAGTTCTTC
CASSQALGLQDYNEQFF
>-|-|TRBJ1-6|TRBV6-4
TGTGCCAGCAGTGACTCGAACCAGGGCACTGGCTCACCCCTCCACTTT
CASSDSNQGTGSPLHF
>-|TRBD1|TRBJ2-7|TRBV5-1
TGCGCCAGCAGCTTGGGGGCGGGACAGGGAAGTTACGAGCAGTACTTC
CASSLGAGQGSYEQYF
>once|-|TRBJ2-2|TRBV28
TGTGCCAGCAGTTTATTAGCAGGGGGGTACACCGGGGAGCTGTTTTTT
CASSLLAGGYTGELFF
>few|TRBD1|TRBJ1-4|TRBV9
TGTGCCAGCAGCGCTACAGGGGATAGGAATGAAAAACTGTTTTTT
CASSATGDRNEKLFF
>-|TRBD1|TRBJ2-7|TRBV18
TGTGCCAGCTCAACCGGGGACAGGGGCAACGAGCAGTACTTC
CASSTGDRGNEQYF
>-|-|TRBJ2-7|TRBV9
TGTGCCAGCAGCGCCGGGACTTCTCCTTACGAGCAGTACTTC
CASSAGTSPYEQYF
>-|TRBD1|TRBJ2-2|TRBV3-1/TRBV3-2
TGTGCCAGCAGCCTACTCACAGGGGCCGGGGAGCTGTTTTTT
CASSLLTGAGELFF
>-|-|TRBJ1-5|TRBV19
TGTGCCAGTAGTATAGGGGGGCCCTGGATGCCCCAGCATTTT
CASSIGGPWMPQHF
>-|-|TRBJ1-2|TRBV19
TGTGCCAGTAGTTCCTCAGGGAGGCGGGACTATGGCTACACCTTC
CASSSSGRRDYGYTF
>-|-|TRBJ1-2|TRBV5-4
TGTGCCAGCAGCTTGAGTGGGCGCGGCTACACCTTC
CASSLSGRGYTF
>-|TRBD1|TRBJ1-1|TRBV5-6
TGTGCCAGCAGCTTAATAACAGGGGGTCGAACTGAAGCTTTCTTT
CASSLITGGRTEAFF